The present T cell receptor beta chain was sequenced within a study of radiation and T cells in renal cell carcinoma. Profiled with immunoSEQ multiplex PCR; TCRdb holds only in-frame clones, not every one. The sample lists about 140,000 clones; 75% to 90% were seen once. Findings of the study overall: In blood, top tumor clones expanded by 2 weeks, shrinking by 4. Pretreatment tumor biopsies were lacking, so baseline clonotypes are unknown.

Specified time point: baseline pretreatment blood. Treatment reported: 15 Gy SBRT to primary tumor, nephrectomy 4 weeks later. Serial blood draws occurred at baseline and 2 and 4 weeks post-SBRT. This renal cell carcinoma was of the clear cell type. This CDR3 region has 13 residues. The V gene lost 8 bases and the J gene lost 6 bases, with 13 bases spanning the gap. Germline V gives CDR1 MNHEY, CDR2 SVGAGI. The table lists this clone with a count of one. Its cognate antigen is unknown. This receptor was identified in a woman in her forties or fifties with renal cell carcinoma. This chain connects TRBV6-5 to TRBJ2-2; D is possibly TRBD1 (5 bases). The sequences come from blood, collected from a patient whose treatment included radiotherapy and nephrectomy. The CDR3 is CASCRVFSGELFF. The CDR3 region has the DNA TGTGCCAGCTGCAGGGTTTTTTCCGGGGAGCTGTTTTTT.